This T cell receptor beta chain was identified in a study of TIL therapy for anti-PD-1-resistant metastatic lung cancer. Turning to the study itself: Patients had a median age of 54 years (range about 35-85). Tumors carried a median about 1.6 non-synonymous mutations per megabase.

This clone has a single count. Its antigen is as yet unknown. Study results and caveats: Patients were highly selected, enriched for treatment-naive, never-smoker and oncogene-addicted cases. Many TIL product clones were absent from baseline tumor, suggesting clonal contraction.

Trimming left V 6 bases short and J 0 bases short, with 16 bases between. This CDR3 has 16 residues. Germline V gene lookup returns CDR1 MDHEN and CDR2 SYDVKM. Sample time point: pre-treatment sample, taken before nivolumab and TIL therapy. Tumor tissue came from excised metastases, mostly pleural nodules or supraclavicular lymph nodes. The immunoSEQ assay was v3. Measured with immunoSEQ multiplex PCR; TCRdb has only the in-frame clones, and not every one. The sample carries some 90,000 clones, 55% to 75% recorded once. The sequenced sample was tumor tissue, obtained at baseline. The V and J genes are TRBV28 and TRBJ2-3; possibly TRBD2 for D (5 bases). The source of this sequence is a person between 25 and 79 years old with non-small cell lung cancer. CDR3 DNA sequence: TGTGCCAGCAGCTACCCAGGAGGCGTTAGCACAGATACGCAGTATTTT. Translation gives CASSYPGGVSTDTQYF.